Below, 4 T cell receptor beta chains from the same sample are listed, as sequenced in a study of CD8+ T cells in alopecia areata. Described treatment: oral pan-JAK inhibitor, 5-10 mg twice daily. RNA extraction was followed by reverse transcription into cDNA, which acted as the sequencing template. Generated by immunoSEQ multiplex PCR, the TCRdb table keeps only in-frame clones and is missing some. The repertoire holds about 190,000 clones, with 45% to 75% as singletons. The sample here was CD4+ T cells sorted from blood, taken at week 4, from a patient treated with tofacitinib. The receptor source for this set is a human donor with alopecia areata.

The V call is TRBV28, the J call TRBJ1-1; TRBD1 might be the D (5 bases). Trimming took 3 bases from V and 3 from J, leaving 11 bases between them. Germline V CDR1 and CDR2: MDHEN, SYDVKM. The CDR3 spans 14 residues. The CDR3 spells CASSFGGKDTEAFF. The CDR3 region has the DNA TGTGCCAGCAGTTTTGGGGGGAAGGACACTGAAGCTTTCTTT.

V is TRBV7-2 and J is TRBJ1-5; D perhaps matches TRBD1 (6 bases). CDR3 length: 13 amino acids. Trimming left V 5 bases short and J 7 bases short, with 12 bases between. Germline V lookup: CDR1 SGHTA, CDR2 FQGNSA. CDR3 amino acids: CASSQNREQPQHF. The CDR3 DNA reads as TGTGCCAGCAGCCAAAACAGGGAACAGCCCCAGCATTTT.

This clone appeared a single time. This sequence joins TRBV2 and TRBJ1-1; 7 nucleotides agree with TRBD1. The CDR3 spans 13 residues. Germline V lookup: CDR1 SNHLY, CDR2 FYNNEI. V shed 5 bases and J 6 bases; nucleotides not matched to a gene: 6. The CDR3 spells CASSLQGSSEAFF. For the CDR3, the DNA is TGTGCCAGCAGTCTACAGGGGAGCTCTGAAGCTTTCTTT.

The CDR3 DNA reads as TGCGCCAGCAGCTTAATTCGGAATGAGCAGTTCTTC. Encoded protein: CASSLIRNEQFF. The V gene is TRBV4-3, the J gene TRBJ2-1; D gene unclear. Trimming stripped 5 bases from V and 7 bases from J, with 9 bases between. The CDR3 consists of 12 residues. The V gene's germline CDR1 is LGHNA and CDR2 YSLEER.